This T cell receptor beta chain derives from a study of T cells after yellow fever vaccination. Via MiXCR, TCRdb re-called the 5' RACE reads, giving one row per CDR3 protein. This sample has about 330,000 distinct CDR3 sequences, with 7% to 9% found just once. The CDR3 covers 13 residues. V trimming: 4 bases; J trimming: 9 bases; junction bases outside the gene matches: 6. V is TRBV12-3 or TRBV12-4 and J is TRBJ2-1, with 7 nucleotides matching TRBD1. The clonotype was recovered from a man aged 18 to 30 who received the YFV17D yellow fever vaccine. The specimen comprised PBMCs, sampled about 41 days after the first yellow fever vaccination. CDR3 loop: CASSSRQGGEQFF. In nucleotides, the CDR3 is TGTGCCAGCAGTTCCAGACAGGGCGGTGAGCAGTTCTTC.